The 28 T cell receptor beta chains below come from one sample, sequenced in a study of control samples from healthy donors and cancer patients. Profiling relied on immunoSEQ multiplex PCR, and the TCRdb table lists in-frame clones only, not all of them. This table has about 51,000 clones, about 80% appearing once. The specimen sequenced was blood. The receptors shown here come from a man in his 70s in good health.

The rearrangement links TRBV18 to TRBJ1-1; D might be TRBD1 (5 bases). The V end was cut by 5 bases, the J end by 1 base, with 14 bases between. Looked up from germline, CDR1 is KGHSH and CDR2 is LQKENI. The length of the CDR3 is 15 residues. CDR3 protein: CASSSNGRANTEAFF. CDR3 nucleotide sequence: TGTGCCAGCTCATCCAACGGCAGGGCGAACACTGAAGCTTTCTTT.

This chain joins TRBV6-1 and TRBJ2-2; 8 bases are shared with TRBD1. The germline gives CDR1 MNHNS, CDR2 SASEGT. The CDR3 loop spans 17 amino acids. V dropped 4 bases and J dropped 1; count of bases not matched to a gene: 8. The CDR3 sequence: CASSAIGQGLNTGELFF. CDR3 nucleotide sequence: TGTGCCAGCAGTGCTATTGGACAGGGCTTGAACACCGGGGAGCTGTTTTTT.

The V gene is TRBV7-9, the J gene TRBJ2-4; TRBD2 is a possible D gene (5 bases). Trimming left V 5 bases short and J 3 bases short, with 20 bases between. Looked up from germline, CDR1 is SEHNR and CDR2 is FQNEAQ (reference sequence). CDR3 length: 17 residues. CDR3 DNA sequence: TGTGCCAGCAGCCCGGGGTATCGCGGTCGGGGCAAAAACATTCAGTACTTC. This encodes CASSPGYRGRGKNIQYF.

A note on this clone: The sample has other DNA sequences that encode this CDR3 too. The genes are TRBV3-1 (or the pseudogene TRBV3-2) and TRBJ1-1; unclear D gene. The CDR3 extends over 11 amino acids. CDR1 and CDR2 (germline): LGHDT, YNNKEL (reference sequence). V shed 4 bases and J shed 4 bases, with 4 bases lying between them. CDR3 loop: CASSRATEAFF. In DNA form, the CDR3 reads TGTGCCAGCAGCCGGGCCACTGAAGCTTTCTTT.

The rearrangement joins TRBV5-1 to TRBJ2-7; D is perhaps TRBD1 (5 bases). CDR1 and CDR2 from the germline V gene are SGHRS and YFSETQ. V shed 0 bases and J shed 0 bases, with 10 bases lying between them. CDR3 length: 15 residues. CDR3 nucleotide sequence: TGCGCCAGCAGCTTGGGACAGACCTCCTCCTACGAGCAGTACTTC. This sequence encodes CASSLGQTSSYEQYF.

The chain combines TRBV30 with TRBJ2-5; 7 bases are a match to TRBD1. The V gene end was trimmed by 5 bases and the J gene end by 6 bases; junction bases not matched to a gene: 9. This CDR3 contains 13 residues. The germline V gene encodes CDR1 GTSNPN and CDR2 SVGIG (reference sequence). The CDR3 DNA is TGTGCCTGGGCCAAGGGGGCGGCCCAGACCCAGTACTTC. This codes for CAWAKGAAQTQYF. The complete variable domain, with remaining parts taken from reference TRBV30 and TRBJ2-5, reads SQTIHQWPATLVQPVGSPLSLECTVEGTSNPNLYWYRQAAGRGLQLLFYSVGIGQISSEVPQNLSASRPQDRQFILSSKKLLLSDSGFYLCAWAKGAAQTQYFGPGTRLLVL.

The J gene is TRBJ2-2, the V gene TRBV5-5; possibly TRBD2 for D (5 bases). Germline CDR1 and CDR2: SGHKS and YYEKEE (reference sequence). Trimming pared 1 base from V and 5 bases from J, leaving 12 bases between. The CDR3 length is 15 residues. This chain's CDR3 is CASSLFRGLTGELFF. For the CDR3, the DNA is TGTGCCAGCAGCTTGTTCCGGGGATTGACCGGGGAGCTGTTTTTT.

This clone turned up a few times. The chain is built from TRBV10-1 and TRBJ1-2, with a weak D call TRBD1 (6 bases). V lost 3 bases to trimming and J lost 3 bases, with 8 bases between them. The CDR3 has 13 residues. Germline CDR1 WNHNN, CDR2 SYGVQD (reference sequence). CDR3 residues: CASSERQDYGYTF. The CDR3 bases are TGCGCCAGCAGTGAAAGACAGGACTATGGCTACACCTTC.

CDR3 protein: CASRAPGQALYNEQFF. CDR3 nucleotides: TGTGCCAGCAGAGCTCCGGGACAGGCCTTATACAATGAGCAGTTCTTC. V and J are TRBV27 and TRBJ2-1, with 8 bases matching TRBD1. J was trimmed by 4 bases and V by 6 bases; bases with no gene match: 11. CDR3 size: 16 residues. CDR1 and CDR2 from the germline V gene are MNHEY and SMNVEV (reference sequence).

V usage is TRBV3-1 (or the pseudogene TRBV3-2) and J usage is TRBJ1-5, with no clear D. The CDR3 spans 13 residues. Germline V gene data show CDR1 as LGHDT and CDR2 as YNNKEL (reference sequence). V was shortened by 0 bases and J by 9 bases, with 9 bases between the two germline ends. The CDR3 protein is CASSQDPGGPQHF. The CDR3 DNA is TGTGCCAGCAGCCAAGATCCGGGCGGGCCCCAGCATTTT.

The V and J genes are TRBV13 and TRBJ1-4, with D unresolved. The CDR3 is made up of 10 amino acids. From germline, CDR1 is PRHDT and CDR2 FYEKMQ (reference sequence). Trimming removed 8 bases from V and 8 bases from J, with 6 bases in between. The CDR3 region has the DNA TGTGCCAGCGCAGGAGAAAAACTGTTTTTT. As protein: CASAGEKLFF.

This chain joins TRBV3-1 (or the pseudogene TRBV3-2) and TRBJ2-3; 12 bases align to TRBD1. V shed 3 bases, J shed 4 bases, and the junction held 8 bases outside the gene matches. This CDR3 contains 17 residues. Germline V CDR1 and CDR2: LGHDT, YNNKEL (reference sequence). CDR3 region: CASSHRGTGGFSDTQYF. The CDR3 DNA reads TGTGCCAGCAGCCACCGCGGGACAGGGGGCTTCTCAGATACGCAGTATTTT.

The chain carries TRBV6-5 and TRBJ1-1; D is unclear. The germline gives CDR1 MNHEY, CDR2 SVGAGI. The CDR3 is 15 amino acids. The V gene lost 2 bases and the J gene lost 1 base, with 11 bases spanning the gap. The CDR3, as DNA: TGTGCCAGCAGTTACCGAGCTCACGGGAACACTGAAGCTTTCTTT. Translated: CASSYRAHGNTEAFF.

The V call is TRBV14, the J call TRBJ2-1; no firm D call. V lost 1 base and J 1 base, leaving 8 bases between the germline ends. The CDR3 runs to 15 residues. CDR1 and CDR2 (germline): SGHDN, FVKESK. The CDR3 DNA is TGTGCCAGCAGCCAAGCTGGAATTTCCTACAATGAGCAGTTCTTC. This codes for CASSQAGISYNEQFF.

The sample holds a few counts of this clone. The CDR3 loop reads CASNGYFSGSYEQYF. As DNA, the CDR3 is TGTGCCAGCAACGGATATTTTAGCGGGAGCTACGAGCAGTACTTC. This rearrangement joins TRBV28 to TRBJ2-7; 9 bases map to TRBD2. This CDR3 has 15 residues. Trimming at V came to 7 bases and at J to 3 bases, leaving 10 bases not matched to a gene. Germline CDR1 is MDHEN and CDR2 is SYDVKM.

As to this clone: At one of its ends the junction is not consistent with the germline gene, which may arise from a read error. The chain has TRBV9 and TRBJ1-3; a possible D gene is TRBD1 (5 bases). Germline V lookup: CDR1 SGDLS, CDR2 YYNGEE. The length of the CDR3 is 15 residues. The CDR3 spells CARSGWGGSGNTIYF. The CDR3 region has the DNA TGTGCCCGCAGCGGCTGGGGGGGGTCCGGAAACACCATATATTTT.

CDR3 protein: CASSLLQGLNTEAFF. The DNA for the CDR3 is TGCGCCAGCAGCTTATTACAGGGTTTGAACACTGAAGCTTTCTTT. This chain connects TRBV5-1 to TRBJ1-1, with a possible D match to TRBD1 (6 bases). Trimming took off 2 bases at V and 0 bases at J, with 11 bases between the two ends. The length of the CDR3 is 15 residues. Germline CDR1 SGHRS, CDR2 YFSETQ.

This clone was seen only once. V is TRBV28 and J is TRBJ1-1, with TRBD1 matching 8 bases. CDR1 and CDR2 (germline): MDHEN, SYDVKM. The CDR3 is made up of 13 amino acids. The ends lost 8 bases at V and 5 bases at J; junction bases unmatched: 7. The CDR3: CASGRTGWTEAFF. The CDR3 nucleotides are TGTGCCAGCGGAAGGACAGGGTGGACTGAAGCTTTCTTT.

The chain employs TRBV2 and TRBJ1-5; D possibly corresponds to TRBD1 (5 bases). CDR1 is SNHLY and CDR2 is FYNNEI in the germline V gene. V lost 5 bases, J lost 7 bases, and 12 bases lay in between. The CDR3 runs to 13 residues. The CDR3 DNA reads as TGTGCCAGCAGTCCTCAGGGTCGACAGCCCCAGCATTTT. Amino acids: CASSPQGRQPQHF.

Written as DNA, the CDR3 is TGTGCCAGCAGCCCCACAGGGGAGGGATCTATCTATAATTCACCCCTCCACTTT. It specifies CASSPTGEGSIYNSPLHF. The chain employs TRBV3-1 (or the pseudogene TRBV3-2) and TRBJ1-6, with TRBD1 matching over 7 bases. The CDR3 totals 18 residues. The V and J ends lost 4 bases and 3 bases, in that order; junction bases with no gene match: 12. Germline V CDR1 and CDR2: LGHDT, YNNKEL (reference sequence).

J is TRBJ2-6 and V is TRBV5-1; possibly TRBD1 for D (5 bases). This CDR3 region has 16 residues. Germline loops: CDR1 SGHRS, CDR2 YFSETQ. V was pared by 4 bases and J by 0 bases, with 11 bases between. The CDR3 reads CASSDSLSSGANVLTF. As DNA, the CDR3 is TGCGCCAGCAGCGACAGCTTGTCCTCTGGGGCCAACGTCCTGACTTTC.

The CDR3 DNA follows: TGTGCCAGCAGGCACAACTACGAGCAGTACTTC. Residues: CASRHNYEQYF. The rearrangement joins TRBV11-2 to TRBJ2-7; no definite D call. This CDR3 has 11 residues. The V end lost 6 bases, the J end lost 3 bases, and 6 bases lay between the germline ends. Germline V gives CDR1 SGHAT, CDR2 FQNNGV.

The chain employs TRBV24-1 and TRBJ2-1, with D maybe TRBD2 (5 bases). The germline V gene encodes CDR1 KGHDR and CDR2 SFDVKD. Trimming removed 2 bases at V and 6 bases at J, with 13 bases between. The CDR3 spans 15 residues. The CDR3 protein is CATSDSRLLVNEQFF. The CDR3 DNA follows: TGTGCCACCAGTGATTCGAGACTATTAGTCAATGAGCAGTTCTTC.

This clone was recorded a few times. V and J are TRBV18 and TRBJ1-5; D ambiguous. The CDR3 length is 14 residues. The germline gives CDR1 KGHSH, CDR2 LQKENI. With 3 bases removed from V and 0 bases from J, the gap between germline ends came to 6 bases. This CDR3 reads CASSPSVSNQPQHF. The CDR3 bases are TGTGCCAGCTCACCGTCAGTTAGCAATCAGCCCCAGCATTTT.

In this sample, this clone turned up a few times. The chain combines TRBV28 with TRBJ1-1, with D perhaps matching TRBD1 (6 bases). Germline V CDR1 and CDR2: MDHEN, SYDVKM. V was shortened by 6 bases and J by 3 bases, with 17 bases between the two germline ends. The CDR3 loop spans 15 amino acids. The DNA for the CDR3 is TGTGCCAGCAGCCGACCAGGGGTTCGGGACACTGAAGCTTTCTTT. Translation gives CASSRPGVRDTEAFF.

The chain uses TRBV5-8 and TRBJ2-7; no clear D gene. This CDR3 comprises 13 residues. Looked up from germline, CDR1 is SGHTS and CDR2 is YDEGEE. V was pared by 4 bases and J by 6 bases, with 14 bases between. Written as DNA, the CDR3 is TGTGCCAGCAGCCAAACAAGAAACGGCGAGCAGTACTTC. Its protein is CASSQTRNGEQYF.

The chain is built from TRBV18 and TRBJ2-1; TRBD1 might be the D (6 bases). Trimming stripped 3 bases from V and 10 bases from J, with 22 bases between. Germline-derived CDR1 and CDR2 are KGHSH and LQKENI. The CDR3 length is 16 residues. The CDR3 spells CASSPFTGTTLGEQFF. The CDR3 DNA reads TGTGCCAGCTCACCTTTTACAGGGACAACACTGGGGGAGCAGTTCTTC.

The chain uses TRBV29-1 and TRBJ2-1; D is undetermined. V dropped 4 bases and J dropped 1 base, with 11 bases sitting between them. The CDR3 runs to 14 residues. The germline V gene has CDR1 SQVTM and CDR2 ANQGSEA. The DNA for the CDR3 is TGCAGCGTTGCCGGAGCGAGTTCCTACAATGAGCAGTTCTTC. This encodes CSVAGASSYNEQFF.